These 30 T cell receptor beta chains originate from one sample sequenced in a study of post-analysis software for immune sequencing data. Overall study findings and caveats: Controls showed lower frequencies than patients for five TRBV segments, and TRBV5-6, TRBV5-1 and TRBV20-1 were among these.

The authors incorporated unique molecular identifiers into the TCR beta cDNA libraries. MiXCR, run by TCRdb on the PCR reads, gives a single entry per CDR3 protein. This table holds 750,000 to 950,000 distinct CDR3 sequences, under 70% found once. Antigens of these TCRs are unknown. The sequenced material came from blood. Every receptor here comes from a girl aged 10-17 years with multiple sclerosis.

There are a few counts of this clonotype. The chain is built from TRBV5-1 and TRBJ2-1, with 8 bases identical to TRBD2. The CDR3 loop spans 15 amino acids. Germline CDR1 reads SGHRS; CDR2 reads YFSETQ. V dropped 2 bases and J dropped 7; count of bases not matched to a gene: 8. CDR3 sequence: CASSFARAGANEQFF. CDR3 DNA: TGCGCCAGCAGCTTCGCCCGAGCGGGAGCGAATGAGCAGTTCTTC.

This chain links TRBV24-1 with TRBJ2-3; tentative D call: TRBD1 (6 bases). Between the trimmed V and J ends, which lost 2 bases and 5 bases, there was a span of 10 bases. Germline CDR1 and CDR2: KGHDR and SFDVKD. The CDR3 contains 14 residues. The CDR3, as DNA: TGTGCCACCAGTGATTCTTTCAGGGGAGATACGCAGTATTTT. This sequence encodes CATSDSFRGDTQYF.

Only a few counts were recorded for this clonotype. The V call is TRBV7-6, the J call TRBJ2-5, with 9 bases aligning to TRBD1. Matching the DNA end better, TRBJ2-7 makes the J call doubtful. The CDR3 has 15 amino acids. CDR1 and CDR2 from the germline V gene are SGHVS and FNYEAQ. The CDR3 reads CASSFLNRGLDEQYF. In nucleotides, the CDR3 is TGTGCCAGCAGCTTCTTGAACAGGGGGCTAGACGAGCAGTACTTC.

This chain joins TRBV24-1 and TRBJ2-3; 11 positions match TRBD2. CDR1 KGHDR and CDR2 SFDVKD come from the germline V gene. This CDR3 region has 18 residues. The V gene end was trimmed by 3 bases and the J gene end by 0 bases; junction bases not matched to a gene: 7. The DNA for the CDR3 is TGTGCCACCAGTGATCATCGGACTAGCGGGCGAAGCACAGATACGCAGTATTTT. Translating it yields CATSDHRTSGRSTDTQYF.

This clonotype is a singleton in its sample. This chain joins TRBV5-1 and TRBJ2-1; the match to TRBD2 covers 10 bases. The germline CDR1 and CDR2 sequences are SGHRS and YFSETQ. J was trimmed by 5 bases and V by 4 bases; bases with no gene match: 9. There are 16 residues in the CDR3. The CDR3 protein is CASSPGASGSHNEQFF. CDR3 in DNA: TGCGCCAGCAGCCCGGGAGCTAGCGGGAGTCACAATGAGCAGTTCTTC. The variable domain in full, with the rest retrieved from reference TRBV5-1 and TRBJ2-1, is KAGVTQTPRYLIKTRGQQVTLSCSPISGHRSVSWYQQTPGQGLQFLFEYFSETQRNKGNFPGRFSGRQFSNSRSEMNVSTLELGDSALYLCASSPGASGSHNEQFFGPGTRLTVL.

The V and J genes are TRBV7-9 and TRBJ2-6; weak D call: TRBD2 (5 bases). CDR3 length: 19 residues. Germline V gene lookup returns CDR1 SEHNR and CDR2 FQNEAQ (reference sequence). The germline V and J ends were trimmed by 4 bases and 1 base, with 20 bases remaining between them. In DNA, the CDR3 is TGTGCCAGCAGCTCCAGGATCGGGATTGATAGGTCTGGGGCCAACGTCCTGACTTTC. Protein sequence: CASSSRIGIDRSGANVLTF. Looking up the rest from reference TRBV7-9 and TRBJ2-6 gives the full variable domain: DTGVSQNPRHKITKRGQNVTFRCDPISEHNRLYWYRQTLGQGPEFLTYFQNEAQLEKSRLLSDRFSAERPKGSFSTLEIQRTEQGDSAMYLCASSSRIGIDRSGANVLTFGAGSRLTVL.

CDR3 nucleotides: TGCAGCGTTGGGGGCAAATGGGAGCGGCGGAACACTGAAGCTTTCTTT. Amino acids: CSVGGKWERRNTEAFF. J is TRBJ1-1 and V is TRBV29-1; tentative D call: TRBD1 (5 bases). Per germline, CDR1 SQVTM and CDR2 ANQGSEA. Trimming took 4 bases from V and 1 from J, leaving 19 bases between them. The CDR3 is 16 amino acids.

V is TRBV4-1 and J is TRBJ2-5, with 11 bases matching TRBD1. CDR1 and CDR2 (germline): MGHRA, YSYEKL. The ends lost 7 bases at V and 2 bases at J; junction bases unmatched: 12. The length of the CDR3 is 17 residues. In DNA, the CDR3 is TGCGCCAGCACCCCAGGACAGGGGGCACCCCTGCAAGAGACCCAGTACTTC. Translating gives CASTPGQGAPLQETQYF.

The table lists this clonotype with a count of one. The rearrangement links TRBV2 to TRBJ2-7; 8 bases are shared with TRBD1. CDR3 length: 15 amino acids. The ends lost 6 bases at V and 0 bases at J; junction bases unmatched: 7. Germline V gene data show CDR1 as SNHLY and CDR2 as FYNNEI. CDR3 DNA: TGTGCCAGCAGGCGACAGGGGACGAGCTCCTACGAGCAGTACTTC. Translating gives CASRRQGTSSYEQYF.

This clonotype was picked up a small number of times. CDR3 nucleotide sequence: TGTGCCAGCAGACCCCAGACAGGTACCTACGAGCAGTACTTC. Translating it yields CASRPQTGTYEQYF. The rearrangement links TRBV27 to TRBJ2-4, with D possibly TRBD1 on 6 matching bases. The J call may not be correct, given that the DNA end is closer to TRBJ2-7. CDR1 and CDR2 from the germline V gene are MNHEY and SMNVEV (reference sequence). The CDR3 length is 14 residues.

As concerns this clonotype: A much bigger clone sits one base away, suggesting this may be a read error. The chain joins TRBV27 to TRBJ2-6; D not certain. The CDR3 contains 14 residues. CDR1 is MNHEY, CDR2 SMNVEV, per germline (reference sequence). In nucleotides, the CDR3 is TGTACCAGCAGTTTATACTCTGGGGCCAACGTCCTGACTTTC. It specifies CTSSLYSGANVLTF.

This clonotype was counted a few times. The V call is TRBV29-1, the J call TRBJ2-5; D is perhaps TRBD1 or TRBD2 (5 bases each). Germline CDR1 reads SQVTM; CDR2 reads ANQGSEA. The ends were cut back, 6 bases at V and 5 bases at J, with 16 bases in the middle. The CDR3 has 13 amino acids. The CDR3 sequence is CSVGAKLRETQYF. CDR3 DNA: TGCAGCGTCGGGGCTAAACTAAGGGAGACCCAGTACTTC.

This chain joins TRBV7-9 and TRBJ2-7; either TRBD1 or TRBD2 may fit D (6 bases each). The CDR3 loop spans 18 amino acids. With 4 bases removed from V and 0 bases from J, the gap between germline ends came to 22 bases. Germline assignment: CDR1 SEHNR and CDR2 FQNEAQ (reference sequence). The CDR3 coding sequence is TGTGCCAGCAGCTGGGGGGCAGGGGATTGGAGTGGCTCCTACGAGCAGTACTTC. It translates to CASSWGAGDWSGSYEQYF.

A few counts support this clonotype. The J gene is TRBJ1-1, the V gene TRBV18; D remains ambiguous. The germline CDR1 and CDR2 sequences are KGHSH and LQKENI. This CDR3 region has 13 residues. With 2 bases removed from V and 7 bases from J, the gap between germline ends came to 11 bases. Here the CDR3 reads CASSPGLGGEAFF. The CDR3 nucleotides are TGTGCCAGCTCACCAGGACTCGGTGGTGAAGCTTTCTTT.

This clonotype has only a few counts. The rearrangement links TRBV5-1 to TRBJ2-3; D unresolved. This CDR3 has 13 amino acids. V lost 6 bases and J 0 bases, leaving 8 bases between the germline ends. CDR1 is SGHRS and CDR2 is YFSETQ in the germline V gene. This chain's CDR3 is CASTAESTDTQYF. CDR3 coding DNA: TGCGCCAGCACGGCCGAAAGCACAGATACGCAGTATTTT.

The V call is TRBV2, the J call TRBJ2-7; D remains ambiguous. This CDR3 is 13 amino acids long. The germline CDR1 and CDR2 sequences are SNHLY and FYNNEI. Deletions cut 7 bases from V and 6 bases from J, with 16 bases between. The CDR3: CASTVSEKGEQYF. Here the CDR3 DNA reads TGTGCCAGCACCGTGTCGGAAAAGGGCGAGCAGTACTTC.

The CDR3 here is CASSALDSNQPQHF. CDR3 bases: TGTGCCAGCAGTGCCCTCGATAGCAATCAGCCCCAGCATTTT. V gene TRBV27 combines with J gene TRBJ1-5; no clear D gene. The germline V gene encodes CDR1 MNHEY and CDR2 SMNVEV (reference sequence). The CDR3 loop spans 14 amino acids. The V end was cut by 5 bases, the J end by 0 bases, with 8 bases between.

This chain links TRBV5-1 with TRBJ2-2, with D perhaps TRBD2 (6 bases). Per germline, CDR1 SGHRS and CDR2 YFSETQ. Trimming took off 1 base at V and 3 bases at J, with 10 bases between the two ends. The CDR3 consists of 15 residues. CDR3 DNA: TGCGCCAGCAGCTTGAGCGGGTGGGACACCGGGGAGCTGTTTTTT. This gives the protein CASSLSGWDTGELFF.

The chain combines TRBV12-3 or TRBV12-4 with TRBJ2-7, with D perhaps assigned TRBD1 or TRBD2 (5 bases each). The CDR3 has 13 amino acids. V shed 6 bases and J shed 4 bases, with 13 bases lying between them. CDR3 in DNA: TGTGCCAGCAGAGCCGGGGCGACGTACGAGCAGTACTTC. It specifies CASRAGATYEQYF.

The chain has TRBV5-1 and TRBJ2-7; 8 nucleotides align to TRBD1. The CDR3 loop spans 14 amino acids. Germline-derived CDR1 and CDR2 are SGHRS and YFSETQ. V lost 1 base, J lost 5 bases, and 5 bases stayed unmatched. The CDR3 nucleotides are TGCGCCAGCAGCTTGCCGGGACAGGCGGACGAGCAGTACTTC. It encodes CASSLPGQADEQYF.

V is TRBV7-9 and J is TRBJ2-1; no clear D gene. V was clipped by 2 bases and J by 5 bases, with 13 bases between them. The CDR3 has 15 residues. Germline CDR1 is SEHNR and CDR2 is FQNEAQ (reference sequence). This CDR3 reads CASSLSLTENNEQFF. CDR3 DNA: TGTGCCAGCAGCTTATCCCTAACAGAGAACAATGAGCAGTTCTTC.

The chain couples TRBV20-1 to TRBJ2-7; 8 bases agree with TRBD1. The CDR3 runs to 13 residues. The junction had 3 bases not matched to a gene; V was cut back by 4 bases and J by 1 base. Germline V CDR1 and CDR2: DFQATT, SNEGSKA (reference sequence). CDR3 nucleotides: TGCAGTGCTACGACAGGGGCTTCCTACGAGCAGTACTTC. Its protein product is CSATTGASYEQYF.

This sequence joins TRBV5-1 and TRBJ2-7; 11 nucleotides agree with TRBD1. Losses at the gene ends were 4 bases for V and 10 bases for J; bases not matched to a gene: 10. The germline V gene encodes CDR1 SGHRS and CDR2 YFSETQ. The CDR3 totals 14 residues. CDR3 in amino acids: CASSGQGARGTQYF. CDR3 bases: TGCGCCAGCAGCGGACAGGGGGCAAGGGGTACCCAGTACTTC.

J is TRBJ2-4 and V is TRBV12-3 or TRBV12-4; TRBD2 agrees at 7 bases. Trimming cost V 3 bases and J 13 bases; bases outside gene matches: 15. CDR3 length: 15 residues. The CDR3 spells CASSFRGDAYNEQYF. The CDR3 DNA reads TGTGCCAGCAGTTTCCGGGGGGACGCCTACAATGAGCAGTACTTC.

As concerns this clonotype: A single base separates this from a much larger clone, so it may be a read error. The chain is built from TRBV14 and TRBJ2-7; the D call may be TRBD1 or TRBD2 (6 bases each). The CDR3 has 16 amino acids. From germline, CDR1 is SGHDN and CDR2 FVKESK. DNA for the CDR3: TGTGCCAACAGCCAAGATCGGGGGACATACTCCTACGAGCAGTACTTC. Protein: CANSQDRGTYSYEQYF.

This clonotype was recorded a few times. CDR3 bases: TGTGCCACCAGCAGAAGAGCGGGAGGTCTGACAGATACGCAGTATTTT. It is translated as CATSRRAGGLTDTQYF. The chain employs TRBV15 and TRBJ2-3, with TRBD2 matching 9 bases. This CDR3 region has 16 residues. In germline, CDR1 is LNHNV, CDR2 YYDKDF (reference sequence). Germline trimming cut 2 bases from V and 3 bases from J; bases unmatched to any gene: 6. The whole variable domain, filled in from reference TRBV15 and TRBJ2-3, reads DAMVIQNPRYQVTQFGKPVTLSCSQTLNHNVMYWYQQKSSQAPKLLFHYYDKDFNNEADTPDNFQSRRPNTSFCFLDIRSPGLGDTAMYLCATSRRAGGLTDTQYFGPGTRLTVL.

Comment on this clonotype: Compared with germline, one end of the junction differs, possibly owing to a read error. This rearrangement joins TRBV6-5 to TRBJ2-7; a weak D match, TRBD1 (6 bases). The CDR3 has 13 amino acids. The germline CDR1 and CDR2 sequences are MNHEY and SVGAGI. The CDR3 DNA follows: TGTGCCGGCAGCCATTACAGGGCCCACGAGCAGTACTTC. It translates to CAGSHYRAHEQYF.

CDR3 in DNA: TGTGCCATCAGTGTCGGGACAGGGGACCAGCCCCAGCATTTT. This codes for CAISVGTGDQPQHF. This chain uses TRBV10-3 with TRBJ1-5; 10 nucleotides match TRBD1. CDR1 is ENHRY and CDR2 is SYGVKD in the germline V gene. This CDR3 comprises 14 residues. V trimming: 4 bases; J trimming: 7 bases; junction bases outside the gene matches: 4.

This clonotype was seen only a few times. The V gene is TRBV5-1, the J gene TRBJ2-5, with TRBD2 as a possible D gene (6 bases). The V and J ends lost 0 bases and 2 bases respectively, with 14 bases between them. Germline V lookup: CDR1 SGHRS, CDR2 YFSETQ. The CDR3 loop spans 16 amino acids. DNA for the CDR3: TGCGCCAGCAGCTTGGTCGCGGGGAGCCTACAAGAGACCCAGTACTTC. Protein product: CASSLVAGSLQETQYF.

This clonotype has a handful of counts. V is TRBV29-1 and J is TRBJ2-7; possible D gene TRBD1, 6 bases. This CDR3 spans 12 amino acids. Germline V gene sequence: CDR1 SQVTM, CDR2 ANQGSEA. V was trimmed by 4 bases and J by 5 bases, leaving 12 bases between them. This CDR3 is CSVGNRADEQYF. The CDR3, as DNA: TGCAGCGTTGGAAACAGGGCCGACGAGCAGTACTTC.